Only one count was recorded for the clone carrying this T cell receptor beta chain. What it binds is unknown. This record belongs to a study of cytomegalovirus exposure and HLA in healthy donors. At the level of the study: The roughly 110 validation repertoires used the same platform as the roughly 700 first-cohort repertoires (as reported by a later analysis).

Libraries were prepared by immunoSEQ multiplex PCR; TCRdb keeps only in-frame clonotypes and omits some of them. The repertoire holds 98,000 or so clones, around 95% seen once, with roughly 0.7% in the top ten. Points from the study as a whole: Published work reported that the classifier diagnosed cytomegalovirus status with high specificity and sensitivity.

The donors were part of the validation cohort of 120 subjects. That cohort was separate from the first cohort, which comprised under 700 subjects. V was pared by 1 base and J by 5 bases, with 10 bases between. CDR3 length: 13 amino acids. The V gene's germline CDR1 is SGHRS and CDR2 YFSETQ. The TCR was taken from a young woman in good health and CMV-seronegative. The gene calls are TRBV5-1 and TRBJ2-7, with a possible D match to TRBD2 (7 bases). Sequencing was done on a sample of PBMCs. Here the CDR3 reads CASSLRGGDEQYF. The CDR3 DNA follows: TGCGCCAGCAGCTTGAGGGGGGGCGACGAGCAGTACTTC. Combining the CDR3 with reference TRBV5-1 and TRBJ2-7 gives the whole variable domain KAGVTQTPRYLIKTRGQQVTLSCSPISGHRSVSWYQQTPGQGLQFLFEYFSETQRNKGNFPGRFSGRQFSNSRSEMNVSTLELGDSALYLCASSLRGGDEQYFGPGTRLTVT.